This section outlines one T cell receptor beta chain sequence together with its context. Its antigen target is currently unknown. Base qualities are not at hand, and no much larger clone is one base apart. The library came from UMI-ligation and nested PCR. The beta constant-region primer was an equimolar mix of two oligonucleotides covering both TRBC1 and TRBC2. A single-stranded oligonucleotide carrying the SP2 primer and a 12-nucleotide UMI was ligated to the 3' end of the cDNA by T4 RNA ligase 1. Four rounds of PCR were used to amplify ligated cDNA, with nested alpha and beta constant-region primers being used together with the SP2 primer. The ligation reaction was incubated at 16°C for about 18-24 hours. To avoid over-amplification, PCR2 was usually performed as a SYBR Green qPCR and halted once a predetermined threshold was reached. All purifications after the first were performed with Agencourt AMPure XP magnetic beads. Libraries were quantified by Qubit and checked on a TapeStation, with a main peak expected near 650 bp. Pooled libraries were sequenced on an Illumina MiSeq using v2 2x251 paired-end kits, and typically roughly 0.95-2.1 million reads were obtained per sample. Libraries were pooled at about 4 nM per sample, and roughly 4.5-7.5% PhiX was added to improve cluster recognition. The original methods were these. V and J genes were assigned to Demultiplexor-processed FASTQ reads by Decombinator through tag matching, with a single base-pair mismatch being allowed. Collapsinator relied on UMIs to fix sequencing errors as well as frequency errors caused by PCR heterogeneity. CDR3Translator translated TCRs and extracted CDR3s from the conserved cysteine to the FGXG phenylalanine, flagging non-productive sequences. Gini, Shannon entropy and inverse Simpson indices were calculated on repertoires that had been subsampled to equal numbers of UMI-defined TCRs. Within the linear range, a power law was fitted by maximum likelihood to the distributions of clonotype abundance. On one naive CD8 sample, the pipeline and MIGEC gave similar UMI counts, unique TCR numbers and clonal distributions. One analysis removed from the naive repertoire any naive TCRs that were also present in any memory subset from the same donor. Repertoires were searched for some 7,000 CMV-associated CDR3 sequences compiled from VDJdb and a published dataset. Using fastp at Q25 and MiXCR, TCRdb reprocessed the public reads and kept productive beta chains. CDR3 protein sequences are deduplicated, and each keeps its most common genes and DNA. These V and J calls rely on TCRdb rather than the paper's analysis. This sample holds some 150,000 distinct CDR3 sequences; approximately 17% were observed only once. The ten largest clones capture more than 0.13% of the sample.

This entry comes from a study of naive and memory T cell subsets (TCRdb year 2017). Context from the whole study: The study applied an open-source, UMI-based TCR alpha and beta sequencing pipeline to sorted naive and memory peripheral blood T cell subsets. The functional CMV T cell responses agreed completely with IgG serology results. RNA was DNase-treated and reverse transcribed with TCR constant-region primers, mostly using SuperScript III.

Broader findings and caveats from the paper: TCR abundance followed a power law with an exponent that was different for naive and memory subsets but consistent across the three individuals. A few larger clonotypes were present in naive repertoires, particularly the CD8 repertoires, and these clonotypes were possibly memory cells re-expressing CD45RA. In both CD4 and CD8 cells, going from naive through CM, EM and EMRA, the Gini index went up while Shannon and inverse Simpson diversity went down. The repertoire findings for the naive and memory subsets could not be validated against a ground truth because none was available. A clonotype was defined as a single alpha or beta chain sequence rather than as a paired alpha/beta receptor. RNA-based TCR counts may be affected by expression changes linked to T cell activation and differentiation. After error correction, over 95% of naive TCR sequences appeared only once, giving much steeper abundance distributions than memory subsets.

Separate amplification of TCR alpha and beta chain libraries was performed from the second PCR step onward. Donor CMV status was determined by IFNgamma production from CD4+ T cells after overnight stimulation of fresh PBMCs with CMV viral lysate. Using Miltenyi beads, CD4 T cells were first positively selected, and CD8 T cells were then positively selected from the CD4-negative fraction. Cells stained for CD3, CD4, CD8, CD45RA, CD27 and a live/dead dye were sorted on a BD Aria II into four subsets by CD45RA and CD27. Blood was obtained from a few healthy volunteers, and the blood from each volunteer was fractionated into CD4 and CD8 T cells and subsequently into four differentiation subsets. About 130 ml of peripheral blood was collected from each donor, and PBMC were isolated from the blood using Ficoll-Paque PLUS density-gradient centrifugation. Sorted cells were lysed in RLT buffer, after which RNA was extracted using a Qiagen RNeasy kit and stored at -80 degrees C.

Relative to germline, V is 0 bases shorter and J is 10 bases shorter, with 10 bases between their ends. CDR1 SGHTA and CDR2 FQGNSA were looked up in the germline V gene. The cysteine opens and the phenylalanine closes a CDR3 of 13 amino acids. The retained sequence is limited to the CDR3, 39 bases, with the frame set at the first base. The sequence derives from a human donor in good health. Sequenced: naive CD4+ T cells from blood. This specimen's cell subset or site label, interpreted: naive T cells, CD45RA high CD27+. The V and J segments used are TRBV7-2 and TRBJ2-1; the D gene is unclear. The DNA is TGTGCCAGCAGCTTAGCGCTAATAGGGGAGCAGTTCTTC. It specifies CASSLALIGEQFF.